This T cell receptor beta chain emerged from a study of blood T cell repertoires in COVID-19. Measured with immunoSEQ multiplex PCR; TCRdb has only the in-frame clones, and not every one. The data contain about 160,000 clones, roughly 84% of them singletons. Trimming at V came to 6 bases and at J to 8 bases, leaving 10 bases not matched to a gene. The CDR3 has 14 residues. Germline CDR1 MDHEN, CDR2 SYDVKM. This TCR was sampled from a man in his forties with acute or convalescent COVID-19. The V call is TRBV28, the J call TRBJ1-2, with 9 bases identical to TRBD1. Sequencing was done on a sample of peripheral blood. The CDR3 nucleotides are TGTGCCAGCAGAAGGCCGGGACAGGGTTACGGCTACACCTTC. As protein: CASRRPGQGYGYTF.